This T cell receptor beta chain stems from a study of type 1 regulatory T cells. Study-level information: This in vitro CD4 product, T-allo10, is enriched for Tr1 cells and alloantigen-specific.

Concerning this clonotype: Its antigen is currently unknown.

Germline-derived CDR1 and CDR2 are DFQATT and SNEGSKA (reference sequence). Losses at the gene ends were 5 bases for V and 4 bases for J; bases not matched to a gene: 5. This CDR3 has 13 residues. MiXCR was run by TCRdb on the reads, yielding one entry per CDR3 protein. The data hold just over 14,000 distinct CDR3 sequences, with roughly an eighth observed a single time. The TCR sequence derives from a human donor in good health. The rearrangement links TRBV20-1 to TRBJ2-5; the match to TRBD2 covers 9 bases. The specimen was cultured T cells, either the whole culture or a sorted T cell fraction (not recorded which). The CDR3 DNA is TGCAGTGCTCGCCTTAGCGGGAGAGAGACCCAGTACTTC. It codes for CSARLSGRETQYF.